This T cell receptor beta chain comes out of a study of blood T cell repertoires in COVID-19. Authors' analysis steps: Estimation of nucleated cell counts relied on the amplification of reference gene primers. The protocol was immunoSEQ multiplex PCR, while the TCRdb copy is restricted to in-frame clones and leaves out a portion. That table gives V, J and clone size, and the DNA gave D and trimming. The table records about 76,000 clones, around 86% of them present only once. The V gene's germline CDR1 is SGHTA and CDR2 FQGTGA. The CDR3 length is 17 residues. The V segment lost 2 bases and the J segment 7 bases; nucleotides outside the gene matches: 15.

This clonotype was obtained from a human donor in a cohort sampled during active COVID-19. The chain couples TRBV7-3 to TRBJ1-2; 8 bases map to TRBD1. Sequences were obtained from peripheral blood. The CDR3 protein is CASSLLPGGAAGGGYTF. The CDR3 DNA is TGTGCCAGCAGCTTATTACCAGGGGGCGCAGCCGGGGGTGGCTACACCTTC.